Reported below is one TCR beta chain. V shed 3 bases and J 9 bases; nucleotides not matched to a gene: 6. The length of the CDR3 is 15 residues. Per the germline V gene, CDR1 is SEHNR and CDR2 is FQNEAQ (reference sequence). Treatment denoted: oral pan-JAK inhibitor, 5-10 mg twice daily. Sequencing relied on a cDNA template that was reverse transcribed from extracted RNA. Here immunoSEQ multiplex PCR was the method, and the copy in TCRdb shows in-frame clones only, minus some. The sample carries 150,000 to 200,000 clones, roughly two thirds recorded once. The data were obtained in a study of CD8+ T cells in alopecia areata.

This clonotype was obtained from a human donor with alopecia areata. The specimen comprised CD4+ T cells sorted from blood, sampled at week 4, from a patient treated with tofacitinib. The chain is built from TRBV7-9 and TRBJ1-6; 9 nucleotides line up with TRBD1. The CDR3 region is CASSLGATGGSPLHF. In DNA, the CDR3 is TGTGCCAGCAGCTTGGGGGCGACAGGGGGTTCACCCCTCCACTTT. Filled out from reference TRBV7-9 and TRBJ1-6, the complete variable domain reads DTGVSQNPRHKITKRGQNVTFRCDPISEHNRLYWYRQTLGQGPEFLTYFQNEAQLEKSRLLSDRFSAERPKGSFSTLEIQRTEQGDSAMYLCASSLGATGGSPLHFGNGTRLTVT.